This is a list of T cell receptor beta chains from one sample in a study of T-cell memory formation after mild COVID-19. TCRdb ran MiXCR on the 5' RACE reads and lists one entry per CDR3 protein. The sample shows about 340,000 distinct CDR3 sequences, about 15% of them seen only once. The sequenced sample consisted of PBMCs or a T cell subset sorted from them (not recorded which). These receptors all come from a man aged 18 to 35 who had mild COVID-19 (a few samples of this study predate the infection). Cell type and time point are not known. The CDR3 runs from the conserved cysteine through the conserved F or W. Fields, in order: D gene, V gene, clone size, J gene, CDR3 protein, CDR3 DNA. A D gene is named only where the DNA matches it firmly. The listing skips clone size in some rows; elsewhere it reads once, few, many or a size class.

TRBD2	TRBV12-3/TRBV12-4	few	TRBJ2-1	CASITSGGFYNEQFF	TGTGCCAGCATAACTAGCGGGGGGTTCTACAATGAGCAGTTCTTC
NA	TRBV20-1	few	TRBJ1-5	CSAIGGYSNQPQHF	TGCAGTGCTATCGGCGGGTATAGCAATCAGCCCCAGCATTTT
NA	TRBV4-2	NA	TRBJ2-7	CASSQDGTGSSYEQYF	TGTGCCAGCAGCCAAGATGGAACAGGCTCCTCCTACGAGCAGTACTTC
NA	TRBV20-1	NA	TRBJ1-4	CSARAFRGEKLFF	TGCAGTGCTAGAGCTTTTAGGGGAGAAAAACTGTTTTTT
NA	TRBV5-1	few	TRBJ1-2	CASSLDGFGYGYTF	TGCGCCAGCAGCTTGGACGGTTTTGGCTATGGCTACACCTTC
TRBD2	TRBV28	many	TRBJ2-7	CASSEAGTTSYEQYF	TGTGCCAGCAGTGAAGCCGGGACTACCTCCTACGAGCAGTACTTC
NA	TRBV18	few	TRBJ2-5	CASSPLAEETQYF	TGTGCCAGCTCACCCCTAGCCGAAGAGACCCAGTACTTC
NA	TRBV2	NA	TRBJ1-1	CASRREDTEAFF	TGTGCCAGCCGAAGGGAGGACACTGAAGCTTTCTTT
NA	TRBV12-3/TRBV12-4	NA	TRBJ2-7	CASRYTGDLPYEQYF	TGTGCCAGCAGGTATACCGGGGACCTTCCCTACGAGCAGTACTTC
TRBD1	TRBV25-1	few	TRBJ1-2	CASSVQSGQGDYGYTF	TGTGCCAGCAGTGTTCAGTCGGGACAGGGGGACTATGGCTACACCTTC
NA	TRBV3-1	NA	TRBJ2-3	CASSPIQGGGTDTQYF	TGTGCCAGCAGCCCCATCCAGGGGGGTGGCACAGATACGCAGTATTTT
TRBD1	TRBV6-5	NA	TRBJ2-7	CASSYTDRAYEQYF	TGTGCCAGCAGTTACACGGACAGGGCCTACGAGCAGTACTTC
NA	TRBV5-1	NA	TRBJ2-5	CASNPGRNQETQYF	TGCGCCAGCAACCCCGGGCGGAACCAAGAGACCCAGTACTTC
NA	TRBV5-6	few	TRBJ2-3	CASSYDGYTQYF	TGTGCCAGCAGCTACGACGGTTATACGCAGTATTTT
NA	TRBV7-9	NA	TRBJ1-4	CASSSTDIATNEKLFF	TGTGCCAGCAGCTCGACAGACATTGCAACTAATGAAAAACTGTTTTTT
NA	TRBV7-9	NA	TRBJ2-2	CASIFPKTVQGTGELFF	TGTGCCAGCATCTTCCCCAAGACTGTCCAGGGGACCGGGGAGCTGTTTTTT
NA	TRBV2	few	TRBJ2-1	CASSDSESYNEQFF	TGTGCCAGCAGTGATTCAGAATCCTACAATGAGCAGTTCTTC
NA	TRBV11-2	NA	TRBJ2-7	CASSLDLGQDYEQYF	TGTGCCAGCAGCTTAGATTTAGGTCAGGACTACGAGCAGTACTTC
NA	TRBV11-1	few	TRBJ1-1	CASSRQVVGTEAFF	TGTGCCAGCAGCAGACAGGTTGTGGGCACTGAAGCTTTCTTT
NA	TRBV5-1	NA	TRBJ1-1	CASSLVQGGNTEAFF	TGCGCCAGCAGCTTGGTCCAGGGAGGGAACACTGAAGCTTTCTTT
NA	TRBV4-1	few	TRBJ2-5	CASSLTSGTNGETQYF	TGCGCCAGCAGCCTGACTTCTGGGACGAACGGAGAGACCCAGTACTTC
NA	TRBV18	NA	TRBJ2-1	CASSPPVPGFDEQFF	TGTGCCAGCTCACCACCAGTTCCCGGGTTCGATGAGCAGTTCTTC
NA	TRBV5-1	few	TRBJ2-3	CASSLVSPDTQYF	TGCGCCAGCAGCTTGGTGTCGCCAGATACGCAGTATTTT
TRBD1	TRBV7-9	NA	TRBJ1-2	CASSLEYRGFGYTF	TGTGCCAGCAGCTTAGAGTACAGGGGGTTTGGCTACACCTTC
NA	TRBV11-2	NA	TRBJ2-1	CASSLDPGAHNEQFF	TGTGCCAGCAGCTTAGATCCTGGGGCCCACAATGAGCAGTTCTTC
NA	TRBV4-1	NA	TRBJ2-5	CASSHRGSFTQYF	TGCGCCAGCAGCCATCGTGGTAGCTTCACCCAGTACTTC
NA	TRBV6-1	few	TRBJ2-7	CASSVDLRSAYEQYF	TGTGCCAGCAGTGTGGACCTGCGGAGCGCCTACGAGCAGTACTTC
TRBD1	TRBV19	NA	TRBJ2-3	CASSTGSGGTGFTDTQYF	TGTGCCAGTAGTACCGGGTCCGGCGGGACAGGCTTCACAGATACGCAGTATTTT
TRBD1	TRBV5-1	few	TRBJ2-1	CASSVGTGDNEQFF	TGCGCCAGCAGCGTCGGGACAGGGGACAATGAGCAGTTCTTC
TRBD1	TRBV29-1	NA	TRBJ2-5	CSVEDWGQFGETQYF	TGCAGCGTTGAAGATTGGGGACAGTTTGGGGAGACCCAGTACTTC
TRBD1	TRBV20-1	NA	TRBJ2-5	CSASRQGGETQYF	TGCAGTGCTTCCCGACAGGGCGGAGAGACCCAGTACTTC
NA	TRBV7-9	NA	TRBJ1-2	CASSHLGDAYGYTF	TGTGCCAGCAGCCACCTCGGGGACGCTTATGGCTACACCTTC
TRBD2	TRBV14	NA	TRBJ2-3	CASSQALAGNTQYF	TGTGCCAGCAGCCAAGCGCTAGCGGGGAATACGCAGTATTTT
TRBD2	TRBV28	few	TRBJ2-3	CASNVPGLGAASTDTQYF	TGTGCCAGCAACGTACCGGGACTAGGGGCGGCTAGCACAGATACGCAGTATTTT
NA	TRBV4-3	NA	TRBJ2-7	CASSQDRSGEQYF	TGCGCCAGCAGCCAAGATCGGTCCGGCGAGCAGTACTTC
TRBD1	TRBV7-9	NA	TRBJ1-5	CASSWTGSNQPQHF	TGTGCCAGCAGCTGGACAGGGAGCAATCAGCCCCAGCATTTT
NA	TRBV29-1	many	TRBJ1-2	CSARHSNYGYTF	TGCAGCGCGAGACACTCTAACTATGGCTACACCTTC
TRBD1	TRBV12-3/TRBV12-4	few	TRBJ1-4	CASSNRGHGEKLFF	TGTGCCAGCAGTAACAGGGGGCACGGTGAAAAACTGTTTTTT
NA	TRBV24-1	few	TRBJ2-5	CATSGLTYVRETQYF	TGTGCCACCAGTGGCTTGACATATGTCCGAGAGACCCAGTACTTC
TRBD1	TRBV6-6	NA	TRBJ2-3	CASSFTGVPTDTQYF	TGTGCCAGCAGTTTTACAGGGGTCCCCACAGATACGCAGTATTTT
NA	TRBV5-1	NA	TRBJ2-5	CASSGRVGETQYF	TGCGCCAGCAGTGGTCGGGTTGGGGAGACCCAGTACTTC
NA	TRBV19	NA	TRBJ2-7	CATRGRGAGSYEQYF	TGTGCCACCCGTGGGCGAGGGGCAGGGTCGTACGAGCAGTACTTC
NA	TRBV11-2	few	TRBJ2-3	CASSFAVTDTQYF	TGTGCCAGCAGCTTCGCGGTCACAGATACGCAGTATTTT
NA	TRBV7-9	NA	TRBJ1-6	CASSPSWGANSPLHF	TGTGCCAGCAGCCCCAGTTGGGGGGCTAATTCACCCCTCCACTTT